The sequence of this T cell receptor beta chain was determined in a study of CD8+ T cells in alopecia areata. Study details: Treated patients took oral tofacitinib at 5 to 10 mg twice daily. Treatment ran 6 to 18 months, with 6 months of follow-up afterward.

The sample holds one count of this clone. Noted treatment: oral pan-JAK inhibitor, 5-10 mg twice daily. The study team obtained lesional scalp punch biopsies and peripheral blood from alopecia areata patients. With 4 bases removed from V and 8 bases from J, the gap between germline ends came to 20 bases. CDR3 size: 14 residues. Germline lookup yields CDR1 GTSNPN and CDR2 SVGIG (reference sequence). In each case, RNA was isolated and then reverse transcribed into cDNA as the sequencing template. Method: immunoSEQ multiplex PCR; TCRdb's copy keeps in-frame clones and lacks some. This table holds just over 150,000 clones, under 70% found once.

The receptor was derived from a human donor with alopecia areata. V and J are TRBV30 and TRBJ1-2; D gene unclear. This specimen was CD4+ T cells sorted from blood, taken at week 4, from a patient treated with tofacitinib. The DNA of the CDR3 is TGTGCCTGGACACGAGGGAGCAGGTTCGAAGGCTACACCTTC. Its protein product is CAWTRGSRFEGYTF.